Each of the 30 T cell receptor beta chains below was sequenced from the same sample in a study of cytomegalovirus exposure and HLA in healthy donors. Assay used: immunoSEQ multiplex PCR; TCRdb lists only in-frame clones, some missing. Of over 85,000 clones listed, more than 70% are singletons. Material: PBMCs. Every receptor here comes from a woman aged 18-29 years in good health and CMV-seropositive.

CDR3 nucleotide sequence: TGCAGCGTTGTCAGGACAGGGTCCGGGGCCGGGGAGCTGTTTTTT. Translating it yields CSVVRTGSGAGELFF. The chain has TRBV29-1 and TRBJ2-2; 8 positions agree with TRBD1. The CDR3 spans 15 residues. V shed 4 bases, J shed 6 bases, and the junction held 10 bases outside the gene matches. Per germline, CDR1 SQVTM and CDR2 ANQGSEA.

Only a few counts were recorded for this clone. The genes are TRBV30 and TRBJ1-5; 9 bases fit TRBD1. Germline-derived CDR1 and CDR2 are GTSNPN and SVGIG (reference sequence). The V segment lost 3 bases and the J segment 6 bases; nucleotides outside the gene matches: 6. This CDR3 has 14 residues. CDR3 nucleotides: TGTGCCTGGAGCGAGGGACAGGGCGGTCAGCCCCAGCATTTT. Protein: CAWSEGQGGQPQHF.

The chain recombines TRBV27 with TRBJ2-5; D is possibly TRBD2 (6 bases). Trimming took off 6 bases at V and 5 bases at J, with 25 bases between the two ends. CDR1 is MNHEY, CDR2 SMNVEV, per germline (reference sequence). The CDR3 has 17 residues. The CDR3 DNA sequence: TGTGCCAGCAGCCTACTAGTGGGAGGAGAGCTGCGGGAGACCCAGTACTTC. It translates to CASSLLVGGELRETQYF.

This clone appeared a single time. The DNA for the CDR3 is TGTGCCAGCAGTGAATCAGGGGACTATGGCTACACCTTC. Amino acid sequence: CASSESGDYGYTF. The rearrangement joins TRBV6-1 to TRBJ1-2, with D tentatively TRBD1 (6 bases). V was pared by 2 bases and J by 3 bases, with 7 bases between. Looked up from germline, CDR1 is MNHNS and CDR2 is SASEGT. The CDR3 has 13 residues.

The J gene is TRBJ2-1, the V gene TRBV6-5; 8 bases line up with TRBD1. CDR1 MNHEY and CDR2 SVGAGI come from the germline V gene. The CDR3 runs to 13 residues. Unmatched junction bases numbered 5, after V lost 7 bases and J lost 6 bases. The CDR3 DNA reads as TGTGCCAGCACTAAACAGGGGGGCAATGAGCAGTTCTTC. This codes for CASTKQGGNEQFF.

The gene calls are TRBV6-4 and TRBJ2-3; 13 bases are a match to TRBD2. Looked up from germline, CDR1 is MRHNA and CDR2 is SNTAGT. The V gene end was trimmed by 2 bases and the J gene end by 6 bases; junction bases not matched to a gene: 2. This CDR3 comprises 15 residues. CDR3 bases: TGTGCCAGCAGTGACACTAGCGGGGGGGCGGATACGCAGTATTTT. Encoded protein: CASSDTSGGADTQYF.

This clone was seen once. The CDR3 sequence: CASSFRDTSGYTF. The CDR3 DNA follows: TGTGCCAGCAGCTTCCGGGACACCTCTGGCTACACCTTC. The rearrangement joins TRBV5-6 to TRBJ1-2, with a tentative D call TRBD1 (6 bases). The V end was cut by 2 bases, the J end by 7 bases, with 12 bases between. Germline CDR1 SGHDT, CDR2 YYEEEE. The CDR3 has 13 residues.

The chain recombines TRBV5-8 with TRBJ1-2, with 8 bases that match TRBD1. The germline V gene has CDR1 SGHTS and CDR2 YDEGEE. The CDR3 length is 17 residues. The junction had 15 bases not matched to a gene; V was cut back by 4 bases and J by 4 bases. The CDR3 region is CASSLGQDLMLGYGYTF. The CDR3 DNA sequence: TGTGCCAGCAGCCTGGGACAGGATCTTATGTTAGGCTATGGCTACACCTTC.

The gene calls are TRBV4-2 and TRBJ2-3; 9 bases line up with TRBD2. This CDR3 has 17 residues. Trimming at V came to 2 bases and at J to 4 bases, leaving 10 bases not matched to a gene. CDR1 is LGHNA, CDR2 YNFKEQ, per germline. CDR3 in DNA: TGTGCCAGCAGCCAATGGGCTAGCGGGGAAATCGCAGATACGCAGTATTTT. It encodes CASSQWASGEIADTQYF.

The rearrangement uses TRBV4-3 and TRBJ2-1, with D unclear. V was clipped by 0 bases and J by 4 bases, with 7 bases between them. The CDR3 is 14 amino acids. CDR1 is LGHNA and CDR2 is YSLEER in the germline V gene. The chain's CDR3 is CASSQEQAYNEQFF. CDR3 in DNA: TGCGCCAGCAGCCAAGAGCAGGCTTACAATGAGCAGTTCTTC.

V is TRBV7-8 and J is TRBJ2-1; 9 nucleotides match TRBD2. Losses at the gene ends were 5 bases for V and 5 bases for J; bases not matched to a gene: 19. There are 19 residues in the CDR3. Per germline, CDR1 SGHVS and CDR2 FQNEAQ. CDR3 region: CASSRTVLAGGVSHNEQFF. In nucleotides, the CDR3 is TGTGCCAGCAGCAGGACTGTTCTGGCGGGGGGGGTGAGCCACAATGAGCAGTTCTTC.

The chain combines TRBV10-3 with TRBJ1-2, with TRBD1 as a possible D gene (6 bases). Germline CDR1 is ENHRY and CDR2 is SYGVKD. This CDR3 comprises 14 residues. V lost 0 bases to trimming and J lost 4 bases, with 9 bases between them. The CDR3 nucleotides are TGTGCCATCAGTGAGTCTACAGGGTTCTATGGCTACACCTTC. Protein sequence: CAISESTGFYGYTF.

V gene TRBV5-1 combines with J gene TRBJ2-3; 11 nucleotides agree with TRBD2. CDR1 and CDR2 from the germline V gene are SGHRS and YFSETQ. V was pared by 4 bases and J by 4 bases, with 11 bases of the junction left unmatched. The CDR3 is 17 residues long. The CDR3 spells CASSAGVSGGASDTQYF. The CDR3 region has the DNA TGCGCCAGCAGCGCGGGCGTTAGCGGGGGGGCCTCAGATACGCAGTATTTT.

CDR3 amino acids: CASSLETANNEQFF. The CDR3 region has the DNA TGTGCCAGCAGCTTAGAAACCGCGAACAATGAGCAGTTCTTC. V gene TRBV11-2 combines with J gene TRBJ2-1; D is ambiguous. CDR1 is SGHAT and CDR2 is FQNNGV in the germline V gene. The CDR3 sequence is 14 residues long. Trimming pared 0 bases from V and 5 bases from J, leaving 8 bases between.

The sample holds one count of this clone. This chain joins TRBV7-2 and TRBJ2-1; 8 bases are shared with TRBD1. The CDR3 is 14 residues long. Germline V gives CDR1 SGHTA, CDR2 FQGNSA. Trimming cost V 3 bases and J 9 bases; bases outside gene matches: 7. In nucleotides, the CDR3 is TGTGCCAGCAGCTTCGGACAGGGTTCGAGTGAGCAGTTCTTC. Protein sequence: CASSFGQGSSEQFF.

This clone was counted ten times or more. This chain connects TRBV7-3 to TRBJ1-6; D remains unclear. Germline-derived CDR1 and CDR2 are SGHTA and FQGTGA. Trimming shortened V by 5 bases and J by 5 bases, and 13 bases separated the two germline ends. CDR3 length: 15 residues. The CDR3 spells CASSPQTGNNSPLHF. DNA of the CDR3: TGTGCCAGCAGCCCCCAGACGGGGAATAATTCACCCCTCCACTTT.

V gene TRBV7-6 combines with J gene TRBJ2-7; TRBD1 matches 7 bases. Germline lookup yields CDR1 SGHVS and CDR2 FNYEAQ. The CDR3 has 16 residues. The V and J ends lost 2 bases and 3 bases, in that order; junction bases with no gene match: 10. In DNA form, the CDR3 reads TGTGCCAGCAGCTTACCTACAGGGGCTCAAGGCTACGAGCAGTACTTC. The encoded protein is CASSLPTGAQGYEQYF.

The V and J genes are TRBV10-1 and TRBJ1-2, with D uncertain. There are 20 residues in the CDR3. Trimming pared 6 bases from V and 4 bases from J, leaving 33 bases between. Per germline, CDR1 WNHNN and CDR2 SYGVQD (reference sequence). The CDR3 DNA reads as TGCGCCAGCAGACAACTCAAAGGCAATATACAGACCCTTATAATCTATGGCTACACCTTC. It codes for CASRQLKGNIQTLIIYGYTF.

CDR3 region: CASSMEAGGRLYTQYF. The CDR3 DNA is TGTGCCAGTAGTATGGAAGCGGGGGGGCGATTGTATACGCAGTATTTT. V usage is TRBV19 and J usage is TRBJ2-3; 10 bases are shared with TRBD2. Unmatched junction bases numbered 10, after V lost 3 bases and J lost 7 bases. Germline loops: CDR1 LNHDA, CDR2 SQIVND (reference sequence). The length of the CDR3 is 16 residues.

V is TRBV27 and J is TRBJ2-6; TRBD1 matches 7 bases. The CDR3 totals 18 residues. V trimming: 7 bases; J trimming: 0 bases; junction bases outside the gene matches: 12. CDR1 is MNHEY and CDR2 is SMNVEV in the germline V gene (reference sequence). This CDR3 is CASIKSGTAFSGANVLTF. The CDR3 coding sequence is TGTGCCAGCATTAAATCCGGGACAGCGTTCTCTGGGGCCAACGTCCTGACTTTC.

This rearrangement joins TRBV19 to TRBJ1-2; TRBD1 is a possible D gene (5 bases). The germline V gene has CDR1 LNHDA and CDR2 SQIVND (reference sequence). This CDR3 comprises 15 residues. With 3 bases removed from V and 7 bases from J, the gap between germline ends came to 18 bases. CDR3 loop: CASSILGQGRVGYTF. DNA of the CDR3: TGTGCCAGTAGTATTCTCGGGCAGGGTCGGGTTGGCTACACCTTC.

The chain links TRBV16 to TRBJ2-7; 8 bases are shared with TRBD2. Germline V CDR1 and CDR2: KGHSY, FQNENV. This CDR3 region has 13 residues. V lost 4 bases and J lost 3; bases outside the gene matches: 2. The CDR3, as DNA: TGTGCCAGCAGCCTCGGGGGGGACTACGAGCAGTACTTC. Protein: CASSLGGDYEQYF.

V gene TRBV25-1 combines with J gene TRBJ1-5; the D is unclear. CDR3 length: 14 amino acids. Germline V gene data show CDR1 as MGHDK and CDR2 as SYGVNS. Trimming shortened V by 3 bases and J by 4 bases, and 10 bases separated the two germline ends. The CDR3 is CASSDVAVNQPQHF. The CDR3 DNA sequence: TGTGCCAGCAGTGACGTGGCAGTTAATCAGCCCCAGCATTTT.

This clone was detected only once. This chain joins TRBV30 and TRBJ1-1, with 9 bases identical to TRBD1. Germline-derived CDR1 and CDR2 are GTSNPN and SVGIG (reference sequence). V shed 4 bases, J shed 3 bases, and the junction held 12 bases outside the gene matches. The CDR3 sequence is 16 residues long. This CDR3 reads CAWNIVFNRGHTEAFF. The CDR3 DNA is TGTGCCTGGAATATAGTTTTTAACAGGGGGCACACTGAAGCTTTCTTT.

This clone was seen only once. J is TRBJ1-4 and V is TRBV6-1; TRBD1 aligns across 8 bases. CDR1 and CDR2 from the germline V gene are MNHNS and SASEGT. With V trimmed by 3 bases and J by 6 bases, 3 bases remained unmatched. CDR3 length: 14 amino acids. CDR3 bases: TGTGCCAGCAGTGAGCAGGGGGCGGATGAAAAACTGTTTTTT. Its protein is CASSEQGADEKLFF.

This chain joins TRBV5-6 and TRBJ2-5; 11 bases are a match to TRBD2. This CDR3 comprises 15 residues. V was clipped by 0 bases and J by 2 bases; unmatched bases: 0. Germline V gene lookup returns CDR1 SGHDT and CDR2 YYEEEE. The CDR3 bases are TGTGCCAGCAGCTTGGCTAGCGGGGGGCAAGAGACCCAGTACTTC. It is translated as CASSLASGGQETQYF.

By share, this clone ranks as medium-sized. This CDR3 is also generated by other DNA sequences in the sample. V gene TRBV2 combines with J gene TRBJ2-7; D uncertain. V was pared by 7 bases and J by 4 bases, with 14 bases between. CDR1 SNHLY and CDR2 FYNNEI come from the germline V gene. The CDR3 runs 13 residues. CDR3 protein: CASTPRPLYEQYF. The CDR3 region has the DNA TGTGCCAGCACCCCTAGGCCCCTATACGAGCAGTACTTC.

This clone was seen once. The chain couples TRBV30 to TRBJ2-3, with TRBD1 matching 9 bases. There are 14 residues in the CDR3. The germline CDR1 and CDR2 sequences are GTSNPN and SVGIG (reference sequence). After removal of 5 bases from V and 2 bases from J, the junction contained 5 bases not matched to a gene. The CDR3: CAWGGQGFTDTQYF. The CDR3 nucleotides are TGTGCCTGGGGGGGACAGGGTTTCACAGATACGCAGTATTTT.

The CDR3 region is CASSPNRATEAFF. The CDR3 bases are TGTGCCAGCAGTCCTAACAGGGCGACTGAAGCTTTCTTT. The chain couples TRBV6-6 to TRBJ1-1, with D tentatively TRBD1 (6 bases). Trimming took off 5 bases at V and 5 bases at J, with 12 bases between the two ends. Germline-derived CDR1 and CDR2 are MNHNY and SVGAGI (reference sequence). The CDR3 loop spans 13 amino acids.

This rearrangement joins TRBV9 to TRBJ2-3; a weak D match, TRBD2 (5 bases). CDR3 length equals 12 residues. V was cut by 0 bases and J by 8 bases, with 7 bases left in between. Germline loops: CDR1 SGDLS, CDR2 YYNGEE. Here the CDR3 DNA reads TGTGCCAGCAGCGTAGACGGAGGTACGCAGTATTTT. Residues: CASSVDGGTQYF.